What follows are 15 T cell receptor beta chains derived from one specimen sequenced in a study of T cells in Graves' hyperthyroidism and ophthalmopathy. RNA transcripts were the template for amplifying TCR beta CDR3 regions. First-round RT-PCR of the TCR CDR3 relied on the HTBI primer set. TCRdb called the multiplex PCR reads again in MiXCR, with one record for every CDR3 protein. The table has over 700,000 distinct CDR3 sequences, roughly a third seen once; the top ten hold 31%. The source material was blood. The receptors derive from a woman between 40 and 50 years old with Graves' hyperthyroidism.

This clonotype was counted at least ten times. This chain links TRBV14 with TRBJ1-6; the D is unclear. V was shortened by 6 bases and J by 9 bases, with 9 bases between the two germline ends. The germline V gene encodes CDR1 SGHDN and CDR2 FVKESK. The CDR3 spans 12 residues. The CDR3 coding sequence is TGTGCCAGCAGTCGTTTCGGTTCACCCCTCCACTTT. This translates into CASSRFGSPLHF.

V usage is TRBV29-1 and J usage is TRBJ2-3; D unresolved. V shed 4 bases and J shed 2 bases, with 16 bases lying between them. Germline V gene data show CDR1 as SQVTM and CDR2 as ANQGSEA. This CDR3 has 15 residues. The CDR3 DNA sequence: TGCAGCGTTGCGTTTCCCACCACCGTCACAGATACGCAGTATTTT. Residues: CSVAFPTTVTDTQYF.

This clonotype was detected ten times or more. J is TRBJ1-2 and V is TRBV19, with TRBD1 as a possible D gene (5 bases). The germline V gene encodes CDR1 LNHDA and CDR2 SQIVND (reference sequence). The CDR3 contains 14 residues. Deletions cut 1 base from V and 2 bases from J, with 8 bases between. CDR3: CASSIATGNYGYTF. In DNA, the CDR3 is TGTGCCAGTAGTATAGCTACAGGCAACTATGGCTACACCTTC.

Points on this clonotype: It may be a read error: a sequence one base away is much more abundant. This sequence joins TRBV7-9 and TRBJ1-1, with 7 positions matching TRBD1. The CDR3 is 15 amino acids. CDR1 and CDR2 (germline): SEHNR, FQNEAQ (reference sequence). CDR3 loop: CVSSPAGGTVTEAFF. CDR3 nucleotide sequence: TGTGTCAGTAGCCCTGCAGGGGGAACGGTCACTGAAGCTTTCTTT.

The J gene is TRBJ1-2, the V gene TRBV29-1; 9 nucleotides agree with TRBD1. The CDR3 sequence is 12 residues long. J gave up 4 bases and V 6 bases, and 3 bases lay outside the gene matches. CDR1 and CDR2 (germline): SQVTM, ANQGSEA. The CDR3 is CSVGQGSYGYTF. The CDR3 region has the DNA TGCAGCGTAGGACAGGGGTCCTATGGCTACACCTTC.

This clonotype has only a few counts. Germline is not matched at one junction end, which may reflect a read error. The chain employs TRBV7-2 and TRBJ2-5; D gene ambiguous. CDR3 length equals 11 residues. Germline V gives CDR1 SGHTA, CDR2 FQGNSA. CDR3 coding DNA: TGTGCCAGCAGAGAACAAGAGACCCGGTACTTC. Its translation: CASREQETRYF.

The J gene is TRBJ1-4, the V gene TRBV5-8, with D uncertain. V dropped 4 bases and J dropped 4 bases, with 14 bases sitting between them. This CDR3 spans 15 amino acids. Germline CDR1 reads SGHTS; CDR2 reads YDEGEE. Written as DNA, the CDR3 is TGTGCCAGCAGCAAAAAGACATACCGTAATGAAAAACTGTTTTTT. Encoded protein: CASSKKTYRNEKLFF.

The chain employs TRBV6-5 and TRBJ1-2, with D possibly matching TRBD1 (6 bases). Germline-derived CDR1 and CDR2 are MNHEY and SVGAGI. Deletions cut 2 bases from V and 8 bases from J, with 15 bases between. The CDR3 is 14 residues long. The CDR3 region is CASSYGYREGGYTF. As DNA, the CDR3 is TGTGCCAGCAGTTACGGCTACAGGGAAGGGGGCTACACCTTC.

This clonotype has a count of ten or more. The chain combines TRBV24-1 with TRBJ2-2, with TRBD2 as a possible D gene (5 bases). The CDR3 is 13 amino acids. Germline V lookup: CDR1 KGHDR, CDR2 SFDVKD. Trimming stripped 5 bases from V and 5 bases from J, with 8 bases between. In DNA form, the CDR3 reads TGTGCCACCAGTGCAGCGGCAACCGGGGAGCTGTTTTTT. As protein: CATSAAATGELFF.

The chain combines TRBV29-1 with TRBJ1-1, with unresolved D. CDR1 is SQVTM and CDR2 is ANQGSEA in the germline V gene. Trimming removed 7 bases from V and 0 bases from J, with 9 bases in between. The CDR3 totals 12 residues. The CDR3 reads CSAQTMNTEAFF. Written as DNA, the CDR3 is TGCAGCGCTCAGACCATGAACACTGAAGCTTTCTTT.

This chain joins TRBV7-9 and TRBJ2-3; no firm D call. Germline lookup yields CDR1 SEHNR and CDR2 FQNEAQ (reference sequence). There are 12 residues in the CDR3. Trimming took off 5 bases at V and 7 bases at J, with 10 bases between the two ends. The CDR3 sequence is CASSARWHTQYF. The CDR3 nucleotides read TGTGCCAGCAGCGCAAGGTGGCATACGCAGTATTTT.

About this clonotype itself: Mismatch with germline at one junction end may stem from a read error. The gene calls are TRBV7-9 and TRBJ1-2, with 7 bases matching TRBD1. This CDR3 comprises 16 residues. Germline CDR1 and CDR2: SEHNR and FQNEAQ (reference sequence). CDR3 nucleotides: TGCGCCAGCAGCCAAGACAGGGCGAAAGGGAACTATGGCTACACCTTC. Amino acids: CASSQDRAKGNYGYTF.

As regards this clonotype: A much larger clone lies a single base off, so this may be a read error. The chain links TRBV7-2 to TRBJ2-7; TRBD2 matches 7 bases. In germline, CDR1 is SGHTA, CDR2 FQGNSA. This CDR3 is built from 11 residues. Losses at the gene ends were 4 bases for V and 11 bases for J; bases not matched to a gene: 5. CDR3 sequence: CASSCGGTKYF. The CDR3 nucleotides read TGTGCCAGCAGCTGCGGCGGGACTAAGTACTTC. Variable domain in full (rest from reference TRBV7-2 and TRBJ2-7): GAGVSQSPSNKVTEKGKDVELRCDPISGHTALYWYRQSLGQGLEFLIYFQGNSAPDKSGLPSDRFSAERTGGSVSTLTIQRTQQEDSAVYLCASSCGGTKYFGPGTRLTVT.

The chain couples TRBV19 to TRBJ2-7, with D perhaps assigned TRBD1 or TRBD2 (5 bases each). The CDR3 has 16 residues. Germline CDR1 LNHDA, CDR2 SQIVND (reference sequence). Trimming removed 5 bases at V and 2 bases at J, with 19 bases between. The CDR3: CASSPITGASTYEQYF. The CDR3 coding sequence is TGTGCCAGTAGTCCAATCACCGGGGCCTCGACCTACGAGCAGTACTTC.

V and J are TRBV20-1 and TRBJ1-2, with D unclear. Germline CDR1 is DFQATT and CDR2 is SNEGSKA (reference sequence). Trimming shortened V by 6 bases and J by 0 bases, and 17 bases separated the two germline ends. The CDR3 consists of 15 residues. CDR3 coding DNA: TGCAGTGCCCTCCCCCCCGGGGAGGCTAACTATGGCTACACCTTC. Protein sequence: CSALPPGEANYGYTF.